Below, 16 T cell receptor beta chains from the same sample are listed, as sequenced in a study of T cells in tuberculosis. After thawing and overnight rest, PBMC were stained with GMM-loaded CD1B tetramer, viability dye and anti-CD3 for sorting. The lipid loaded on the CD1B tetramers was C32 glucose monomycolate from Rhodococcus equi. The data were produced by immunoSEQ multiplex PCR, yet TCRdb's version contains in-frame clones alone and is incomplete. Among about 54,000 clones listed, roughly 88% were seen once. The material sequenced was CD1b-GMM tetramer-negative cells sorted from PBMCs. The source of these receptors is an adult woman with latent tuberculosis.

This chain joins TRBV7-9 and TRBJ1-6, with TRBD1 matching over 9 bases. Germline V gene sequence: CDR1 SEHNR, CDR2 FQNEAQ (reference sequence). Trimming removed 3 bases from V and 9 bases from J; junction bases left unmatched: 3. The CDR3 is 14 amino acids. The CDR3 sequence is CASSFPGQGSPLHF. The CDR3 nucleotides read TGTGCCAGCAGCTTCCCGGGACAGGGTTCACCCCTCCACTTT. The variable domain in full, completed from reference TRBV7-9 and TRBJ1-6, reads DTGVSQNPRHKITKRGQNVTFRCDPISEHNRLYWYRQTLGQGPEFLTYFQNEAQLEKSRLLSDRFSAERPKGSFSTLEIQRTEQGDSAMYLCASSFPGQGSPLHFGNGTRLTVT.

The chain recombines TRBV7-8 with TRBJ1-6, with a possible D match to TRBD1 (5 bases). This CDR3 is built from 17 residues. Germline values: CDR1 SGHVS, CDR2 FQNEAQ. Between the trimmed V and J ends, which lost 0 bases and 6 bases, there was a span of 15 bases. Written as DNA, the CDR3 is TGTGCCAGCAGCTTAGCGCGGGGAGGGGTAGGTAATTCACCCCTCCACTTT. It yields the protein CASSLARGGVGNSPLHF.

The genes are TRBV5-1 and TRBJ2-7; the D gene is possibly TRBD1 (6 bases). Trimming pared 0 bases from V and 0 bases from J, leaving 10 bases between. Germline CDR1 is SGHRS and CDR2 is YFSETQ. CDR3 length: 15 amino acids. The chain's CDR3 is CASSLVTGSSYEQYF. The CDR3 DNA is TGCGCCAGCAGCTTGGTGACAGGTAGCTCCTACGAGCAGTACTTC. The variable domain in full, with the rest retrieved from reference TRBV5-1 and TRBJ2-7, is KAGVTQTPRYLIKTRGQQVTLSCSPISGHRSVSWYQQTPGQGLQFLFEYFSETQRNKGNFPGRFSGRQFSNSRSEMNVSTLELGDSALYLCASSLVTGSSYEQYFGPGTRLTVT.

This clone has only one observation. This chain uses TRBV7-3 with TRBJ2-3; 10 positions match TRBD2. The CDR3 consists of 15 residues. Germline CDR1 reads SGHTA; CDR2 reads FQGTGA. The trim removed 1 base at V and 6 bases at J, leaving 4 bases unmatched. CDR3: CASSLISGGFDTQYF. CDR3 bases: TGTGCCAGCAGCTTAATTAGCGGGGGGTTTGATACGCAGTATTTT.

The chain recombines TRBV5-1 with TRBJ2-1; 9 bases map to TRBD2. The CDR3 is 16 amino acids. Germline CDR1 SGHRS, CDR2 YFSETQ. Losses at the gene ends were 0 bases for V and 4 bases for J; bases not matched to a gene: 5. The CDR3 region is CASSLAGLAGYNEQFF. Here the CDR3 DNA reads TGCGCCAGCAGCTTGGCCGGGCTAGCGGGATACAATGAGCAGTTCTTC.

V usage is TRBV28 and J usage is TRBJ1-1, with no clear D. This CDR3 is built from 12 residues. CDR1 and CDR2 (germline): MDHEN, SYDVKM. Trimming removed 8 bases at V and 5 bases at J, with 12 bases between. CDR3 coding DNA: TGTGCCAGCTTACTAACCGGGACTGAAGCTTTCTTT. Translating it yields CASLLTGTEAFF. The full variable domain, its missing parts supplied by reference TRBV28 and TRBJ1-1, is DVKVTQSSRYLVKRTGEKVFLECVQDMDHENMFWYRQDPGLGLRLIYFSYDVKMKEKGDIPEGYSVSREKKERFSLILESASTNQTSMYLCASLLTGTEAFFGQGTRLTVV.

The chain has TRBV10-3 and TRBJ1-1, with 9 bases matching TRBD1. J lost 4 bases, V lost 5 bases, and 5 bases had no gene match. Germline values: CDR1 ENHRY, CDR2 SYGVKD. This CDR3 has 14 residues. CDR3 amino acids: CAISPGTGTTEAFF. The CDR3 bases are TGTGCCATCAGTCCCGGGACAGGGACCACTGAAGCTTTCTTT.

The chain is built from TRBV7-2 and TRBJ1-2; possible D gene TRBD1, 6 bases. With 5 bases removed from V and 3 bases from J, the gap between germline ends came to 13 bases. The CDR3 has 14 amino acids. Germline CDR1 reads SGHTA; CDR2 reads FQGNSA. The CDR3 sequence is CASSLLSGDYGYTF. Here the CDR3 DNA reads TGTGCCAGCAGCCTATTATCAGGGGACTATGGCTACACCTTC.

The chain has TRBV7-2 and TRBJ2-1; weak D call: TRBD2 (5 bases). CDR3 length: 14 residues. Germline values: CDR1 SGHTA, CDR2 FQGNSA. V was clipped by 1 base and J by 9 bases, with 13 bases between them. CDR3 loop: CASSLVLAGGEQFF. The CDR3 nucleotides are TGTGCCAGCAGCTTAGTCCTCGCAGGAGGTGAGCAGTTCTTC.

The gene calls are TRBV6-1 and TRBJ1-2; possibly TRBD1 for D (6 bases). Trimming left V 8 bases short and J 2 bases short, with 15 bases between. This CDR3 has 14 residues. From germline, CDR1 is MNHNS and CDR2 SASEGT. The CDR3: CASGGRRDNYGYTF. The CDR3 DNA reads TGTGCCAGCGGGGGCCGCAGGGACAACTATGGCTACACCTTC.

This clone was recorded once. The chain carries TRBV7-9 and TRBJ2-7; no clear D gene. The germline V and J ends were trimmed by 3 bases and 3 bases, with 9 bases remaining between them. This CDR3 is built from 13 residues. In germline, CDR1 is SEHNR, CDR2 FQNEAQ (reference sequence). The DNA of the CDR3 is TGTGCCAGCAGCTTGCCAGGCGACTACGAGCAGTACTTC. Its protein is CASSLPGDYEQYF.

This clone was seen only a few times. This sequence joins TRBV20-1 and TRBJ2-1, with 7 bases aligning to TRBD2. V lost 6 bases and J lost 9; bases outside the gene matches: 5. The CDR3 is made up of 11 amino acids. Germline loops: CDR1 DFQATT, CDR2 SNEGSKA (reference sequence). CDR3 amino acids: CSAPAGIEQFF. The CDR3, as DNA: TGCAGTGCCCCAGCGGGGATTGAGCAGTTCTTC.

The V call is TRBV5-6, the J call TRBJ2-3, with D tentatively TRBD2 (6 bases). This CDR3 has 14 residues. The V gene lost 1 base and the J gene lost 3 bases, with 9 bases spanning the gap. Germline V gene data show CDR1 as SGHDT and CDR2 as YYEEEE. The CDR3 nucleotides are TGTGCCAGCAGCTTGTGGCTAGCGACAGATACGCAGTATTTT. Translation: CASSLWLATDTQYF.

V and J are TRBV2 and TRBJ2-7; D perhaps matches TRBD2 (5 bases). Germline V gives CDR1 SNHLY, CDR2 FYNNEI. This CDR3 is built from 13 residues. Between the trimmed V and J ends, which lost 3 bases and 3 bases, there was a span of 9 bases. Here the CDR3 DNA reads TGTGCCAGCAGTGAGACTAATAACTACGAGCAGTACTTC. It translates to CASSETNNYEQYF.

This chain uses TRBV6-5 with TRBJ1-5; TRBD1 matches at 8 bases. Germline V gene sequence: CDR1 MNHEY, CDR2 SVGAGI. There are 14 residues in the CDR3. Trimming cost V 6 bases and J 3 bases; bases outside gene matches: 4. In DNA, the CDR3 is TGTGCCAGCAGCCGGACAGGGTCCAATCAGCCCCAGCATTTT. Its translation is CASSRTGSNQPQHF.

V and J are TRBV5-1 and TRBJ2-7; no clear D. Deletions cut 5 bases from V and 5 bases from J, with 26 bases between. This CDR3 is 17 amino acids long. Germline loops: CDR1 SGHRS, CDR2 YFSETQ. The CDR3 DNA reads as TGCGCCAGCAGAGAGTTACCCCTGACAATTACAACCAACGAGCAGTACTTC. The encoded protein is CASRELPLTITTNEQYF.